These 26 T cell receptor beta chains were sequenced from one sample in a study of radiotherapy plus CTLA-4 blockade in lung cancer. Sequencing used immunoSEQ multiplex PCR; TCRdb keeps in-frame clones, though not all of them. In the table there are about 51,000 clones, approximately 80% of which are singletons. Sequences were derived from peripheral blood, sampled from a patient treated with radiotherapy plus ipilimumab. The receptors here all came from a human donor with non-small cell lung cancer whose response to radiotherapy plus ipilimumab could not be evaluated.

The gene calls are TRBV12-5 and TRBJ2-5; 12 nucleotides match TRBD2. Gene TRBJ2-7 matches the end of the DNA better, so the J call may be wrong. The CDR3 covers 22 residues. Germline assignment: CDR1 LGHNT and CDR2 FRNRAP. CDR3 DNA: TGTGCTAGTGGTTTGGTAGAGGGACAGGGCACGGGACTAGCGGGCAGCTCCTACGAGCAGTACTTC. Translating gives CASGLVEGQGTGLAGSSYEQYF.

The J gene is TRBJ2-7, the V gene TRBV18; the match to TRBD2 covers 8 bases. The junction had 10 bases not matched to a gene; V was cut back by 6 bases and J by 0 bases. CDR3 length: 16 amino acids. CDR1 and CDR2 from the germline V gene are KGHSH and LQKENI. The CDR3 reads CASSPRLAQNSYEQYF. CDR3 bases: TGTGCCAGCTCTCCGAGACTAGCGCAAAACTCCTACGAGCAGTACTTC.

The chain couples TRBV28 to TRBJ1-1, with D hard to call. Trimming took 7 bases from V and 0 from J, leaving 9 bases between them. CDR3 size: 13 residues. The germline CDR1 and CDR2 sequences are MDHEN and SYDVKM. CDR3 amino acids: CASIRGMNTEAFF. DNA for the CDR3: TGTGCCAGCATTCGGGGTATGAACACTGAAGCTTTCTTT.

The chain uses TRBV18 and TRBJ2-7; 7 nucleotides align to TRBD1. From germline, CDR1 is KGHSH and CDR2 LQKENI. After removal of 6 bases from V and 7 bases from J, the junction contained 6 bases not matched to a gene. The CDR3 is 12 amino acids. The CDR3 DNA sequence: TGTGCCAGCTCCACCAGGGGGAATGAGCAGTACTTC. Residues: CASSTRGNEQYF. Filled out from reference TRBV18 and TRBJ2-7, the complete variable domain reads NAGVMQNPRHLVRRRGQEARLRCSPMKGHSHVYWYRQLPEEGLKFMVYLQKENIIDESGMPKERFSAEFPKEGPSILRIQQVVRGDSAAYFCASSTRGNEQYFGPGTRLTVT.

The gene calls are TRBV5-1 and TRBJ2-2, with unresolved D. The CDR3 runs 16 residues. Trimming shortened V by 0 bases and J by 1 base, and 10 bases separated the two germline ends. CDR1 is SGHRS and CDR2 is YFSETQ in the germline V gene. CDR3 loop: CASSLADTVNTGELFF. CDR3 nucleotide sequence: TGCGCCAGCAGCTTGGCCGACACCGTGAACACCGGGGAGCTGTTTTTT.

The chain joins TRBV9 to TRBJ2-3; 10 bases map to TRBD2. The germline V gene encodes CDR1 SGDLS and CDR2 YYNGEE. V shed 0 bases, J shed 7 bases, and the junction held 17 bases outside the gene matches. This CDR3 comprises 19 residues. CDR3 in DNA: TGTGCCAGCAGCGTAGGAGAATATCTTGGGCTAGCGGGAGTTAATACGCAGTATTTT. Translating it yields CASSVGEYLGLAGVNTQYF.

The rearrangement links TRBV2 to TRBJ2-1; no firm D call. Germline CDR1 is SNHLY and CDR2 is FYNNEI. This CDR3 spans 13 amino acids. The V end lost 10 bases, the J end lost 4 bases, and 14 bases lay between the germline ends. In DNA form, the CDR3 reads TGTGCCACCCTTAGCTTCGGGTACAATGAGCAGTTCTTC. Its translation is CATLSFGYNEQFF.

The chain employs TRBV7-3 and TRBJ2-2, with 9 bases identical to TRBD1. Germline V gene lookup returns CDR1 SGHTA and CDR2 FQGTGA. CDR3 length equals 19 residues. Losses at the gene ends were 8 bases for V and 5 bases for J; bases not matched to a gene: 21. CDR3 DNA: TGTGCCAGCTACCCGTGGTTATGTCTGGGACAGGGAGGGACCGGGGAGCTGTTTTTT. This sequence encodes CASYPWLCLGQGGTGELFF.

This chain uses TRBV2 with TRBJ1-4, with 9 bases lining up with TRBD1. CDR3 length equals 15 residues. Germline CDR1 SNHLY, CDR2 FYNNEI. V dropped 3 bases and J dropped 5; count of bases not matched to a gene: 4. CDR3 in amino acids: CASSESGTGNEKLFF. The CDR3 nucleotides are TGTGCCAGCAGTGAGAGTGGGACAGGGAATGAAAAACTGTTTTTT.

The gene calls are TRBV10-1 and TRBJ1-1, with 7 bases that match TRBD1. The length of the CDR3 is 14 residues. CDR1 and CDR2 from the germline V gene are WNHNN and SYGVQD (reference sequence). Losses at the gene ends were 5 bases for V and 11 bases for J; bases not matched to a gene: 14. DNA of the CDR3: TGCGCCAGCAGTTCAACAGGGGAAGTCATCTCGGCTTTCTTT. Translation: CASSSTGEVISAFF.

The genes are TRBV7-6 and TRBJ2-5; the D gene is possibly TRBD2 (5 bases). Germline V gene lookup returns CDR1 SGHVS and CDR2 FNYEAQ. There are 15 residues in the CDR3. V was trimmed by 2 bases and J by 2 bases, leaving 12 bases between them. CDR3 nucleotide sequence: TGTGCCAGCAGCTTACGACTGTCGGGACAAGAGACCCAGTACTTC. It codes for CASSLRLSGQETQYF.

V gene TRBV4-3 combines with J gene TRBJ2-1; 12 bases map to TRBD2. CDR3 length: 16 amino acids. The V gene's germline CDR1 is LGHNA and CDR2 YSLEER. V trimming: 3 bases; J trimming: 10 bases; junction bases outside the gene matches: 10. CDR3 amino acids: CASSQGLAGPASEQFF. CDR3 DNA sequence: TGCGCCAGCAGCCAGGGACTAGCGGGCCCCGCTTCGGAGCAGTTCTTC.

The V call is TRBV11-2, the J call TRBJ1-6, with D unclear. In germline, CDR1 is SGHAT, CDR2 FQNNGV. This CDR3 is built from 16 residues. The V end was cut by 3 bases, the J end by 7 bases, with 16 bases between. In DNA, the CDR3 is TGTGCCAGCAGCTTCTTACCGCGGGCAGCAAATTCACCCCTCCACTTT. It specifies CASSFLPRAANSPLHF.

This chain links TRBV11-2 with TRBJ2-5, with 10 bases aligning to TRBD2. This CDR3 spans 17 amino acids. J lost 4 bases, V lost 3 bases, and 11 bases had no gene match. The germline V gene encodes CDR1 SGHAT and CDR2 FQNNGV. CDR3 DNA: TGTGCCAGCAGCTTGTCACGGCTAGCGGGAGTAGGAGAGACCCAGTACTTC. Amino acids: CASSLSRLAGVGETQYF.

CDR3 region: CASSLVGVGEQYF. The CDR3 DNA sequence: TGTGCCAGCAGCTTAGTCGGGGTCGGAGAGCAGTACTTC. The chain has TRBV7-6 and TRBJ2-7; possible D gene TRBD2, 5 bases. Between the trimmed V and J ends, which lost 1 base and 7 bases, there was a span of 11 bases. Germline V lookup: CDR1 SGHVS, CDR2 FNYEAQ. The CDR3 length is 13 residues.

The CDR3 region has the DNA TGTGCCAGCAGCTCGAGACCGGGACAGGGGTCTTACGAGCAGTACTTC. Translation: CASSSRPGQGSYEQYF. The chain is built from TRBV7-6 and TRBJ2-7, with TRBD1 matching over 10 bases. Germline V gene lookup returns CDR1 SGHVS and CDR2 FNYEAQ. CDR3 length equals 16 residues. Trimming took 4 bases from V and 4 from J; bases not matched to a gene: 10.

The gene calls are TRBV7-2 and TRBJ2-1, with 8 bases lining up with TRBD2. Germline V CDR1 and CDR2: SGHTA, FQGNSA. CDR3 length: 16 amino acids. With 4 bases clipped from V and 3 bases from J, the junction kept 8 bases outside the gene matches. CDR3: CASSSRTSSLYNEQFF. CDR3 nucleotides: TGTGCCAGCAGCTCGCGGACTAGCTCCCTCTACAATGAGCAGTTCTTC. The full variable domain, rest sourced from reference TRBV7-2 and TRBJ2-1, is GAGVSQSPSNKVTEKGKDVELRCDPISGHTALYWYRQSLGQGLEFLIYFQGNSAPDKSGLPSDRFSAERTGGSVSTLTIQRTQQEDSAVYLCASSSRTSSLYNEQFFGPGTRLTVL.

The rearrangement joins TRBV7-3 to TRBJ1-1; TRBD1 is a possible D gene (5 bases). CDR1 is SGHTA, CDR2 FQGTGA, per germline. V was trimmed by 5 bases and J by 1 base, leaving 20 bases between them. The CDR3 is made up of 17 amino acids. The CDR3 DNA is TGTGCCAGCAGCCATACGGGGGTAGGAGGTACGAACACTGAAGCTTTCTTT. Amino acid sequence: CASSHTGVGGTNTEAFF.

J is TRBJ2-5 and V is TRBV28, with unresolved D. This CDR3 is built from 15 residues. The germline CDR1 and CDR2 sequences are MDHEN and SYDVKM. Trimming removed 5 bases at V and 12 bases at J, with 25 bases between. CDR3 amino acids: CASSPRQRLPPQEYF. CDR3 coding DNA: TGTGCCAGCAGTCCCCGACAACGGCTACCACCCCAGGAGTACTTC.

The rearrangement links TRBV5-1 to TRBJ1-4; 7 nucleotides align to TRBD1. CDR3 size: 13 residues. After removal of 0 bases from V and 8 bases from J, the junction contained 1 base not matched to a gene. Germline V lookup: CDR1 SGHRS, CDR2 YFSETQ. Here the CDR3 reads CASSLGQGEKLFF. The CDR3, as DNA: TGCGCCAGCAGCTTGGGACAGGGAGAAAAACTGTTTTTT.

The chain recombines TRBV6-1 with TRBJ2-3; no clear D. Trimming stripped 4 bases from V and 14 bases from J, with 7 bases between. CDR3 length: 9 residues. Germline CDR1 MNHNS, CDR2 SASEGT. CDR3 sequence reads: CASSGSRYF. DNA for the CDR3: TGTGCCAGCAGTGGCTCGCGGTATTTT.

The chain is built from TRBV30 and TRBJ2-7; D may be TRBD2 (6 bases). V was cut by 3 bases and J by 7 bases, with 16 bases left in between. The CDR3 totals 13 residues. The V gene's germline CDR1 is GTSNPN and CDR2 SVGIG (reference sequence). CDR3 in DNA: TGTGCCTGGAGCATTGGGACTCCCAATGAGCAGTACTTC. It yields the protein CAWSIGTPNEQYF.

The rearrangement joins TRBV5-5 to TRBJ2-7; TRBD2 matches 15 bases. The trim removed 4 bases at V and 7 bases at J, leaving 9 bases unmatched. The germline gives CDR1 SGHKS, CDR2 YYEKEE (reference sequence). The CDR3 runs 16 residues. The CDR3 region has the DNA TGTGCCAGCAGCCGGACAGCCGGGACTAGCGGGAGGGAGCAGTACTTC. It specifies CASSRTAGTSGREQYF.

The chain links TRBV5-1 to TRBJ2-1; the match to TRBD2 covers 10 bases. The germline V gene has CDR1 SGHRS and CDR2 YFSETQ. The V segment lost 6 bases and the J segment 7 bases; nucleotides outside the gene matches: 10. The CDR3 has 15 amino acids. The DNA for the CDR3 is TGCGCCAGCACCCCCCAGCGGGGGGGCTTTAATGAGCAGTTCTTC. Protein sequence: CASTPQRGGFNEQFF.

This sequence joins TRBV2 and TRBJ1-3; D remains ambiguous. The ends were cut back, 4 bases at V and 8 bases at J, with 15 bases in the middle. Germline CDR1 and CDR2: SNHLY and FYNNEI. This CDR3 spans 14 amino acids. The DNA for the CDR3 is TGTGCCAGCAGTGGATTGGCAGCCGGGGACACCATATATTTT. Protein product: CASSGLAAGDTIYF.

The rearrangement uses TRBV4-1 and TRBJ1-2; 10 bases line up with TRBD1. This CDR3 spans 15 amino acids. Germline trimming cut 8 bases from V and 3 bases from J; bases unmatched to any gene: 9. The germline V gene has CDR1 MGHRA and CDR2 YSYEKL. The CDR3 spells CASSRTGGIYYGYTF. The CDR3 region has the DNA TGCGCCAGCTCTCGGACAGGGGGTATTTACTATGGCTACACCTTC.